These 16 T cell receptor beta chains were sequenced from one sample in a study of regulatory T cells in long-lasting Graves disease. To make TCR beta libraries, researchers used iRepertoire HTBI primers and Arm-PCR of CDR3 regions. TCRdb processed the multiplex PCR reads anew with MiXCR; each CDR3 protein has one entry. This sample has a few hundred thousand distinct CDR3 sequences; roughly 13% occur once, and the top ten carry more than 8.5%. Time point denoted: newly diagnosed GD, antithyroid drugs for less than 3 months. The authors made the TCR library using RNA they extracted from PBMCs. These same records also appear under a second study, on T cells in Graves' hyperthyroidism and ophthalmopathy.

This sample comprised peripheral blood mononuclear cells (PBMCs), obtained at new diagnosis, from a patient treated with antithyroid drugs. The receptors here all came from a man younger than 45 with Graves disease.

This clonotype turned up a few times. The chain uses TRBV7-3 and TRBJ2-4; 7 bases fit TRBD1. The V and J ends lost 4 bases and 3 bases, in that order; junction bases with no gene match: 6. The V gene's germline CDR1 is SGHTA and CDR2 FQGTGA. This CDR3 is built from 15 residues. The CDR3 loop is CASSSNQGVKNIQYF. The CDR3 DNA follows: TGTGCCAGCAGCTCCAACCAGGGGGTCAAAAACATTCAGTACTTC.

This clonotype was seen ten or more times. The rearrangement uses TRBV29-1 and TRBJ2-5; D is undetermined. The CDR3 runs to 10 residues. Trimming took off 7 bases at V and 0 bases at J, with 3 bases between the two ends. The germline V gene encodes CDR1 SQVTM and CDR2 ANQGSEA. The CDR3 DNA reads TGCAGCGCGGACCAAGAGACCCAGTACTTC. This sequence encodes CSADQETQYF.

This clonotype was counted ten times or more. The chain carries TRBV5-1 and TRBJ1-3; D may be TRBD1 (5 bases). Per germline, CDR1 SGHRS and CDR2 YFSETQ. V lost 4 bases, J lost 9 bases, and 17 bases lay in between. CDR3 length: 14 residues. The CDR3 reads CASSPGTEESTIYF. In nucleotides, the CDR3 is TGCGCCAGCAGCCCCGGGACGGAGGAAAGCACCATATATTTT.

This clonotype was picked up many times. A junction end diverges from the germline sequence, so it may reflect a read error. The rearrangement uses TRBV2 and TRBJ1-2; D might be TRBD1 (6 bases). The CDR3 runs 15 residues. Germline lookup yields CDR1 SNHLY and CDR2 FYNNEI. CDR3 loop: CASTLDSGQLYGYTF. CDR3 nucleotides: TGTGCCAGCACCTTAGATAGCGGACAGCTCTATGGTTACACCTTC.

This clonotype was seen more than once but under ten times. The chain combines TRBV24-1 with TRBJ2-5, with 9 bases aligning to TRBD1. This CDR3 contains 15 residues. V lost 4 bases, J lost 4 bases, and 6 bases stayed unmatched. Germline CDR1 is KGHDR and CDR2 is SFDVKD. The CDR3 DNA sequence: TGTGCCACCAGTGAAGGACAGGGGAGCGGAGAGACCCAGTACTTC. Encoded protein: CATSEGQGSGETQYF.

This clonotype was counted many times. This rearrangement joins TRBV20-1 to TRBJ2-7; 7 bases align to TRBD1. The CDR3 is made up of 14 amino acids. Per germline, CDR1 DFQATT and CDR2 SNEGSKA (reference sequence). J gave up 5 bases and V 2 bases, and 9 bases lay outside the gene matches. The CDR3 region has the DNA TGCAGTGCTAGACCTTTCGACAGGGACGACGAGCAGTACTTC. Protein product: CSARPFDRDDEQYF.

The sample holds many counts of this clonotype. This chain uses TRBV20-1 with TRBJ1-1; 8 positions agree with TRBD1. The CDR3 contains 13 residues. V lost 5 bases to trimming and J lost 5 bases; unmatched junction nucleotides: 7. CDR1 is DFQATT, CDR2 SNEGSKA, per germline (reference sequence). The CDR3 here is CSADRGGGTEAFF. The CDR3 coding sequence is TGCAGTGCTGACAGGGGCGGTGGTACTGAAGCTTTCTTT.

In its sample, this clonotype was seen a few times. The chain links TRBV19 to TRBJ1-2, with D unresolved. V shed 5 bases and J shed 2 bases, with 21 bases lying between them. The CDR3 has 17 residues. The germline gives CDR1 LNHDA, CDR2 SQIVND (reference sequence). CDR3 DNA sequence: TGTGCCAGTAGTCCCGGGGAAGGGCGATACATCAACTATGGCTACACCTTC. Its protein is CASSPGEGRYINYGYTF.

V is TRBV29-1 and J is TRBJ1-6; D is ambiguous. Germline-derived CDR1 and CDR2 are SQVTM and ANQGSEA. Trimming took 4 bases from V and 7 from J, leaving 11 bases between them. The CDR3 has 13 residues. The CDR3 DNA sequence: TGCAGCGTTGGATGGGGAGCCAATTCACCCCTCCACTTT. This translates into CSVGWGANSPLHF.

The chain is built from TRBV4-1 and TRBJ2-1; the match to TRBD2 covers 8 bases. CDR1 and CDR2 (germline): MGHRA, YSYEKL. J gave up 6 bases and V 3 bases, and 10 bases lay outside the gene matches. This CDR3 contains 16 residues. The CDR3 loop is CASSHGWSSGINEQFF. CDR3 DNA: TGCGCCAGCAGCCATGGGTGGAGTAGCGGGATCAATGAGCAGTTCTTC.

This clonotype was seen at least ten times. The CDR3 here is CASSQETPGALAENIQYF. CDR3 nucleotides: TGTGCCAGCAGCCAAGAAACCCCGGGAGCGCTAGCGGAAAACATTCAGTACTTC. This chain uses TRBV3-1 with TRBJ2-4; 7 positions match TRBD2. CDR3 size: 18 residues. Trimming at V came to 0 bases and at J to 5 bases, leaving 13 bases not matched to a gene. Germline V gene lookup returns CDR1 LGHDT and CDR2 YNNKEL (reference sequence).

This clonotype was counted ten times or more. Relative to the germline gene, one junction end is altered; a read error may explain this. The CDR3 DNA reads TGCAGCGTTGACGGGACAACCTTC. This translates into CSVDGTTF. J is TRBJ2-5 and V is TRBV29-1; tentatively, D is TRBD1 (6 bases). Germline-derived CDR1 and CDR2 are SQVTM and ANQGSEA. The length of the CDR3 is 8 residues.

This clonotype was picked up many times. V and J are TRBV5-1 and TRBJ2-2; 8 bases fit TRBD1. Germline CDR1 SGHRS, CDR2 YFSETQ. Germline trimming cut 4 bases from V and 5 bases from J; bases unmatched to any gene: 7. CDR3 length: 15 residues. The CDR3 coding sequence is TGCGCCAGCAGCGGACAGGGACAGATAACCGGGGAGCTGTTTTTT. It yields the protein CASSGQGQITGELFF.

Comment on this clonotype: This may be a read error: a much more frequent sequence differs by one nucleotide. The V call is TRBV2, the J call TRBJ1-6; D may be TRBD1 (6 bases). V gave up 4 bases and J gave up 9 bases, with 13 bases separating them. Germline CDR1 reads SNHLY; CDR2 reads FYNNEI. The CDR3 has 14 residues. Here the CDR3 DNA reads TGTGCCAGCAGTGTCCAAGGACAGTTTTCACCCCTCCACTTT. Translating it yields CASSVQGQFSPLHF.

The rearrangement joins TRBV18 to TRBJ2-1; TRBD1 might be the D (5 bases). Germline V gene data show CDR1 as KGHSH and CDR2 as LQKENI. Trimming left V 4 bases short and J 8 bases short, with 12 bases between. This CDR3 is 13 amino acids long. The CDR3 DNA reads as TGTGCCAGCTCACGCGGCAGGGCCGATGAGCAGTTCTTC. It specifies CASSRGRADEQFF.

This clonotype was counted at least ten times. The chain is built from TRBV6-2 or TRBV6-3 and TRBJ2-1; 7 bases are shared with TRBD2. V lost 6 bases to trimming and J lost 7 bases; unmatched junction nucleotides: 6. Germline CDR1 is MNHEY and CDR2 is SVGEGT. The CDR3 extends over 13 amino acids. CDR3 nucleotides: TGTGCCAGCAGAGGTTTTAGCGGGAATGAGCAGTTCTTC. Amino acids: CASRGFSGNEQFF.